Below, 18 T cell receptor beta chains from the same sample are listed, as sequenced in a study of blood T cells in healthy people across ages (dated by TCRdb to between 2015 and 2016). Library creation used 5' RACE. Sequencing was performed on an Illumina HiSeq 2500. A second PCR of about 6 to 12 cycles was performed with a sample-barcoded 5' primer and a J-beta primer mix. The public sequencing data were trimmed at Q25 with fastp and processed into clonotypes with MiXCR by TCRdb, which kept only in-frame beta chains. Each CDR3 protein gets just one entry, which takes the most common genes and DNA from the rows behind it. The sample records over 700,000 distinct CDR3 sequences, 20% to 25% of which are singletons. The top ten constitute under 9.5% of the sample. These data also formed part of another study, on T cells of mothers and their children.

Sample: blood. The receptors stem from a boy aged 5 to 17 in good health.

The rearrangement uses TRBV10-3 and TRBJ2-5; D call uncertain. The J call may be wrong; the DNA end is better matched by TRBJ2-1. This CDR3 contains 13 residues. Germline V CDR1 and CDR2: ENHRY, SYGVKD. The CDR3: CAISDGHYNEQFF. Here the CDR3 DNA reads TGTGCCATCAGTGATGGCCACTACAATGAGCAGTTCTTC.

The V gene is TRBV10-3, the J gene TRBJ2-7; D gene ambiguous. Between the trimmed V and J ends, which lost 3 bases and 3 bases, there was a span of 6 bases. The CDR3 has 12 amino acids. The germline gives CDR1 ENHRY, CDR2 SYGVKD. The CDR3 nucleotides read TGTGCCATCAGTGACGGGTACTACGAGCAGTACTTC. This sequence encodes CAISDGYYEQYF.

The chain combines TRBV10-3 with TRBJ2-7, with a possible D match to TRBD1 (6 bases). V lost 0 bases, J lost 0 bases, and 15 bases lay in between. The V gene's germline CDR1 is ENHRY and CDR2 SYGVKD. This CDR3 region has 17 residues. Here the CDR3 DNA reads TGTGCCATCAGTGAGTCGTGGGGGACACCCAACTCCTACGAGCAGTACTTC. It translates to CAISESWGTPNSYEQYF.

This clonotype was observed a handful of times. The gene calls are TRBV5-6 and TRBJ2-1, with a tentative D call TRBD1 (5 bases). The J call may be mistaken, given a closer DNA end match to TRBJ2-7. The CDR3 runs 14 residues. The germline gives CDR1 SGHDT, CDR2 YYEEEE. As DNA, the CDR3 is TGTGCCAGCAGCCGGACACCGGCTTCCTACGAGCAGTACTTC. It translates to CASSRTPASYEQYF.

The J gene is TRBJ2-5, the V gene TRBV5-1; 7 nucleotides match TRBD1. This CDR3 contains 15 residues. The V segment lost 3 bases and the J segment 5 bases; nucleotides outside the gene matches: 10. Germline CDR1 reads SGHRS; CDR2 reads YFSETQ. CDR3 DNA: TGCGCCAGCAGCTACTCGGGACAGCTCTCCGAGACCCAGTACTTC. This gives the protein CASSYSGQLSETQYF.

This chain links TRBV5-1 with TRBJ1-1, with 8 bases identical to TRBD1. V shed 4 bases, J shed 2 bases, and the junction held 4 bases outside the gene matches. The CDR3 is 14 amino acids. Germline V gene lookup returns CDR1 SGHRS and CDR2 YFSETQ. The CDR3 is CASSKGQDNTEAFF. The CDR3 DNA reads TGCGCCAGCAGCAAGGGACAGGATAACACTGAAGCTTTCTTT.

The rearrangement joins TRBV24-1 to TRBJ1-2; D call uncertain. The CDR3 sequence is 15 residues long. Germline V lookup: CDR1 KGHDR, CDR2 SFDVKD. Trimming removed 3 bases from V and 3 bases from J, with 13 bases in between. The CDR3 reads CATSDHNRPHYGYTF. The CDR3 bases are TGTGCCACCAGTGATCATAACAGACCGCACTATGGCTACACCTTC.

A few counts support this clonotype. V gene TRBV3-1 combines with J gene TRBJ2-3; D possibly corresponds to TRBD2 (6 bases). This CDR3 has 15 residues. Trimming took off 5 bases at V and 3 bases at J, with 15 bases between the two ends. The germline V gene encodes CDR1 LGHDT and CDR2 YNNKEL (reference sequence). The CDR3 nucleotides are TGTGCCAGCAGCAACCTTGGGGGAGGTACAGATACGCAGTATTTT. Protein: CASSNLGGGTDTQYF.

V is TRBV29-1 and J is TRBJ2-5; the D gene is possibly TRBD2 (6 bases). The J call is uncertain, as TRBJ2-7 better fits the DNA end. The CDR3 spans 12 residues. Germline values: CDR1 SQVTM, CDR2 ANQGSEA. The CDR3 DNA reads TGCAGCGTTGAAGCGGGACTCTACGAGCAGTACTTC. Protein: CSVEAGLYEQYF.

This chain joins TRBV3-1 and TRBJ1-3; the D gene is possibly TRBD1 (5 bases). The germline CDR1 and CDR2 sequences are LGHDT and YNNKEL (reference sequence). Trimming took off 4 bases at V and 4 bases at J, with 14 bases between the two ends. The CDR3 has 15 residues. The CDR3 DNA reads as TGTGCCAGCAGCCCCCTGGGGGGTCAAGGAAACACCATATATTTT. Protein: CASSPLGGQGNTIYF. The full variable domain, with the rest looked up from reference TRBV3-1 and TRBJ1-3, is DTAVSQTPKYLVTQMGNDKSIKCEQNLGHDTMYWYKQDSKKFLKIMFSYNNKELIINETVPNRFSPKSPDKAHLNLHINSLELGDSAVYFCASSPLGGQGNTIYFGEGSWLTVV.

The chain has TRBV6-5 and TRBJ1-6, with a weak D call TRBD1 (5 bases). V lost 8 bases and J lost 8, with 10 bases in between. The germline V gene encodes CDR1 MNHEY and CDR2 SVGAGI. The CDR3 length is 12 residues. CDR3 in amino acids: CASSLGDSPLHF. CDR3 nucleotide sequence: TGTGCCAGCTCCCTGGGGGATTCACCCCTCCACTTT.

The chain recombines TRBV6-5 with TRBJ2-3; the match to TRBD2 covers 10 bases. J gave up 0 bases and V 2 bases, and 5 bases lay outside the gene matches. In germline, CDR1 is MNHEY, CDR2 SVGAGI. The CDR3 length is 17 residues. DNA for the CDR3: TGTGCCAGCAGTTACAGCGGGAGGGCCTCTAGCACAGATACGCAGTATTTT. Residues: CASSYSGRASSTDTQYF.

This clonotype showed up just a few times. This chain links TRBV11-2 with TRBJ2-6; no clear D. Trimming pared 5 bases from V and 0 bases from J, leaving 17 bases between. The CDR3 contains 18 residues. CDR1 is SGHAT and CDR2 is FQNNGV in the germline V gene. Written as DNA, the CDR3 is TGTGCCAGCAGCCCCCGGTTAATAGTCACCTCTGGGGCCAACGTCCTGACTTTC. Residues: CASSPRLIVTSGANVLTF.

The rearrangement uses TRBV3-1 and TRBJ1-1; D may be TRBD1 (5 bases). V lost 3 bases to trimming and J lost 6 bases, with 14 bases between them. The CDR3 totals 14 residues. In germline, CDR1 is LGHDT, CDR2 YNNKEL (reference sequence). The DNA for the CDR3 is TGTGCCAGCAGCCATTCGGTTGCGGGGGCTGAAGCTTTCTTT. Residues: CASSHSVAGAEAFF.

This chain joins TRBV6-2 or TRBV6-3 and TRBJ2-7; D perhaps matches TRBD2 (5 bases). Deletions cut 6 bases from V and 7 bases from J, with 13 bases between. The germline CDR1 and CDR2 sequences are MNHEY and SVGEGT. The CDR3 consists of 12 residues. DNA for the CDR3: TGTGCCAGCAGCCCGGACTTCGGGGAGCAGTACTTC. Translated, it gives CASSPDFGEQYF.

The V gene is TRBV3-1, the J gene TRBJ2-3, with a weak D call TRBD1 (5 bases). This CDR3 has 15 amino acids. The V end was cut by 2 bases, the J end by 2 bases, with 11 bases between. CDR1 LGHDT and CDR2 YNNKEL come from the germline V gene (reference sequence). This CDR3 is CASSQNRINTDTQYF. The CDR3, as DNA: TGTGCCAGCAGCCAAAACAGGATAAACACAGATACGCAGTATTTT.

In this sample, this clonotype turned up a few times. The rearrangement links TRBV4-1 to TRBJ2-7; TRBD2 aligns across 7 bases. Trimming at V came to 0 bases and at J to 3 bases, leaving 5 bases not matched to a gene. The CDR3 contains 15 residues. Germline V lookup: CDR1 MGHRA, CDR2 YSYEKL. The CDR3 is CASSQEGAGNYEQYF. For the CDR3, the DNA is TGCGCCAGCAGCCAAGAAGGAGCGGGGAACTACGAGCAGTACTTC.

The rearrangement joins TRBV6-1 to TRBJ2-7, with D possibly being TRBD1 (6 bases). V lost 4 bases and J 5 bases, leaving 15 bases between the germline ends. Per germline, CDR1 MNHNS and CDR2 SASEGT. This CDR3 spans 14 amino acids. The DNA of the CDR3 is TGTGCCAGCAGTGGCCACAGGGAAAGGGACGAGCAGTACTTC. Its translation is CASSGHRERDEQYF.